Following are 30 T cell receptor beta chains from one sample sequenced in a study of shared clonotypes between healthy human individuals. The naive CD8 subset, CD45RO-negative cells positively selected for CCR7, excluded terminally differentiated effector memory CD45RA+ cells. The assay was immunoSEQ multiplex PCR, and TCRdb's table has in-frame clones only and misses some. This table has around 1.9 million clones, roughly 95% appearing once. Material for sequencing was naive CD8+ T cells from PBMCs. Receptor source: a young man in good health. Some clones in this sample may be carry-over from other donors' samples.

The rearrangement uses TRBV9 and TRBJ2-3; 11 nucleotides align to TRBD2. J lost 7 bases, V lost 0 bases, and 13 bases had no gene match. There are 18 residues in the CDR3. Germline CDR1 reads SGDLS; CDR2 reads YYNGEE. The CDR3 is CASSVGLPTSGVRNTQYF. For the CDR3, the DNA is TGTGCCAGCAGCGTAGGTTTACCGACTAGCGGGGTGAGAAATACGCAGTATTTT.

The rearrangement links TRBV5-4 to TRBJ1-2, with D uncertain. This CDR3 is 14 amino acids long. The germline V gene encodes CDR1 SGHNT and CDR2 YYREEE (reference sequence). Trimming took off 8 bases at V and 8 bases at J, with 22 bases between the two ends. The DNA for the CDR3 is TGTGCCAGTATGACTGGAACTGCCGTTGGCGGCTACACCTTC. This encodes CASMTGTAVGGYTF. The full variable domain, rest sourced from reference TRBV5-4 and TRBJ1-2, is ETGVTQSPTHLIKTRGQQVTLRCSSQSGHNTVSWYQQALGQGPQFIFQYYREEENGRGNFPPRFSGLQFPNYSSELNVNALELDDSALYLCASMTGTAVGGYTFGSGTRLTVV.

In the case of this clone: The same CDR3 can be traced to other DNA sequences in this sample. In DNA, the CDR3 is TGTGCCAGCAGCTTAGTACTAGCGAGCACAGATACGCAGTATTTT. As protein: CASSLVLASTDTQYF. This chain links TRBV7-9 with TRBJ2-3, with 7 bases identical to TRBD2. This CDR3 region has 15 residues. Germline CDR1 SEHNR, CDR2 FQNEAQ (reference sequence). Trimming removed 1 base from V and 0 bases from J; junction bases left unmatched: 1.

This chain connects TRBV5-4 to TRBJ1-2, with no clear D. Per germline, CDR1 SGHNT and CDR2 YYREEE (reference sequence). V was cut by 4 bases and J by 8 bases, with 21 bases left in between. The CDR3 is 15 residues long. For the CDR3, the DNA is TGTGCCAGCAGCGCCTCTCCATTAGGGAGCGGAGGCTACACCTTC. It encodes CASSASPLGSGGYTF.

Turning to this clone: The sample holds other DNA sequences that translate to the same CDR3. This chain links TRBV4-1 with TRBJ2-7; no firm D call. The CDR3 is 13 amino acids. Germline-derived CDR1 and CDR2 are MGHRA and YSYEKL. Trimming removed 4 bases at V and 3 bases at J, with 10 bases between. CDR3 region: CASSLGRSYEQYF. DNA of the CDR3: TGCGCCAGCAGCCTAGGGCGGAGCTACGAGCAGTACTTC.

The rearrangement joins TRBV2 to TRBJ2-3; 12 positions agree with TRBD2. The CDR3 covers 16 residues. V gave up 1 base and J gave up 6 bases; unmatched junction bases: 5. The germline CDR1 and CDR2 sequences are SNHLY and FYNNEI. The CDR3 bases are TGTGCCAGCAGTGAAGGACTAGCGGGAGTTCACGATACGCAGTATTTT. It specifies CASSEGLAGVHDTQYF.

The rearrangement links TRBV30 to TRBJ1-1; D ambiguous. This CDR3 spans 11 amino acids. V gave up 3 bases and J gave up 8 bases, with 10 bases separating them. The germline V gene encodes CDR1 GTSNPN and CDR2 SVGIG (reference sequence). The CDR3 here is CAWSLGSEAFF. The CDR3 DNA is TGTGCCTGGAGCCTGGGCAGCGAAGCTTTCTTT.

The chain employs TRBV2 and TRBJ2-5; D remains unclear. V lost 3 bases, J lost 1 base, and 12 bases lay in between. The CDR3 is made up of 15 amino acids. Germline V lookup: CDR1 SNHLY, CDR2 FYNNEI. CDR3 protein: CASSDGSSSQETQYF. The CDR3 DNA reads TGTGCCAGCAGTGACGGGTCGAGTTCCCAAGAGACCCAGTACTTC.

This rearrangement joins TRBV27 to TRBJ2-5, with 10 bases identical to TRBD1. The V gene's germline CDR1 is MNHEY and CDR2 SMNVEV (reference sequence). The CDR3 contains 16 residues. V was pared by 3 bases and J by 3 bases, with 7 bases of the junction left unmatched. This chain's CDR3 is CASSFVRGQGKETQYF. DNA for the CDR3: TGTGCCAGCAGTTTCGTAAGGGGACAGGGGAAAGAGACCCAGTACTTC.

The chain carries TRBV27 and TRBJ1-2, with 12 bases identical to TRBD1. J was trimmed by 4 bases and V by 3 bases; bases with no gene match: 6. Per germline, CDR1 MNHEY and CDR2 SMNVEV (reference sequence). The CDR3 sequence is 16 residues long. Here the CDR3 DNA reads TGTGCCAGCAGTTTGGTGGGACAGGGGGCTCGCTATGGCTACACCTTC. Protein sequence: CASSLVGQGARYGYTF.

The chain employs TRBV19 and TRBJ1-1; the match to TRBD1 covers 9 bases. V lost 4 bases and J lost 4; bases outside the gene matches: 1. CDR1 and CDR2 from the germline V gene are LNHDA and SQIVND (reference sequence). There are 13 residues in the CDR3. The CDR3 spells CASSNRGLTEAFF. The CDR3 bases are TGTGCCAGTAGTAACAGGGGGCTCACTGAAGCTTTCTTT.

This clone was picked up a small number of times. J is TRBJ1-1 and V is TRBV2, with TRBD1 matching 7 bases. The germline gives CDR1 SNHLY, CDR2 FYNNEI. V shed 5 bases, J shed 7 bases, and the junction held 4 bases outside the gene matches. The CDR3 has 12 residues. The CDR3 sequence is CASSPDRVEAFF. The CDR3, as DNA: TGTGCCAGCAGTCCAGACAGGGTTGAAGCTTTCTTT.

The gene calls are TRBV5-6 and TRBJ2-1; D is unclear. Germline CDR1 SGHDT, CDR2 YYEEEE. Trimming removed 5 bases at V and 3 bases at J, with 18 bases between. The CDR3 covers 16 residues. The CDR3 DNA is TGTGCCAGCAGAAGCCCACGGAACGGAGACTACAATGAGCAGTTCTTC. Protein product: CASRSPRNGDYNEQFF.

This clone was recorded once. This chain joins TRBV2 and TRBJ2-2, with D possibly being TRBD2 (6 bases). V was clipped by 0 bases and J by 0 bases, with 14 bases between them. The CDR3 covers 18 residues. The germline V gene has CDR1 SNHLY and CDR2 FYNNEI. DNA of the CDR3: TGTGCCAGCAGTGAAGCGGGGCAGGGAGGCTCGAACACCGGGGAGCTGTTTTTT. It specifies CASSEAGQGGSNTGELFF. Supplemented by reference TRBV2 and TRBJ2-2, the full variable domain reads EPEVTQTPSHQVTQMGQEVILRCVPISNHLYFYWYRQILGQKVEFLVSFYNNEISEKSEIFDDQFSVERPDGSNFTLKIRSTKLEDSAMYFCASSEAGQGGSNTGELFFGEGSRLTVL.

The chain links TRBV29-1 to TRBJ2-1, with 9 bases lining up with TRBD2. The V gene end was trimmed by 2 bases and the J gene end by 2 bases; junction bases not matched to a gene: 10. This CDR3 has 17 residues. Germline V gene lookup returns CDR1 SQVTM and CDR2 ANQGSEA. CDR3 residues: CSVEPPSAGGPYNEQFF. CDR3 nucleotide sequence: TGCAGCGTTGAACCCCCTTCGGCGGGAGGGCCCTACAATGAGCAGTTCTTC.

V gene TRBV18 combines with J gene TRBJ1-1; D is ambiguous. Deletions cut 3 bases from V and 5 bases from J, with 13 bases between. The CDR3 runs 14 residues. Germline CDR1 is KGHSH and CDR2 is LQKENI. CDR3 protein: CASSPPLGETEAFF. The DNA of the CDR3 is TGTGCCAGCTCACCGCCCCTCGGGGAAACTGAAGCTTTCTTT.

This sequence joins TRBV7-9 and TRBJ2-7, with 8 nucleotides matching TRBD1. The CDR3 contains 14 residues. The V gene end was trimmed by 5 bases and the J gene end by 2 bases; junction bases not matched to a gene: 5. Germline CDR1 reads SEHNR; CDR2 reads FQNEAQ (reference sequence). The CDR3 loop is CASSPGQAPYEQYF. DNA for the CDR3: TGTGCCAGCAGCCCGGGACAGGCTCCCTACGAGCAGTACTTC.

This clone came up a few times. The chain uses TRBV5-1 and TRBJ1-1; D unclear. The CDR3 has 17 residues. Between the trimmed V and J ends, which lost 5 bases and 0 bases, there was a span of 20 bases. Per the germline V gene, CDR1 is SGHRS and CDR2 is YFSETQ. This CDR3 reads CASRPGVPSALNTEAFF. CDR3 DNA sequence: TGCGCCAGCAGGCCTGGGGTACCTTCCGCCTTGAACACTGAAGCTTTCTTT.

The V call is TRBV19, the J call TRBJ1-1, with D possibly being TRBD1 (6 bases). Per germline, CDR1 LNHDA and CDR2 SQIVND (reference sequence). Deletions cut 0 bases from V and 4 bases from J, with 12 bases between. The CDR3 loop spans 15 amino acids. The CDR3 DNA follows: TGTGCCAGTAGTATAGATGGCGGGGGGCCCACTGAAGCTTTCTTT. It translates to CASSIDGGGPTEAFF.

The genes are TRBV28 and TRBJ2-7, with D possibly TRBD1 on 5 matching bases. V shed 5 bases and J shed 6 bases, with 17 bases lying between them. Germline-derived CDR1 and CDR2 are MDHEN and SYDVKM. The CDR3 covers 14 residues. The CDR3 nucleotides read TGTGCCAGCAGTAAGTGGGGCCTTCAGGGCGAGCAGTACTTC. It specifies CASSKWGLQGEQYF.

This clone was counted once. The J gene is TRBJ2-6, the V gene TRBV11-2; a weak D match, TRBD2 (5 bases). Germline V CDR1 and CDR2: SGHAT, FQNNGV. V dropped 5 bases and J dropped 0 bases, with 8 bases sitting between them. The length of the CDR3 is 15 residues. CDR3 sequence (DNA): TGTGCCAGCAGCCGGGGAAGCTCTGGGGCCAACGTCCTGACTTTC. Translation: CASSRGSSGANVLTF.

The chain recombines TRBV7-9 with TRBJ2-5; 8 bases align to TRBD1. The J call may be in error: the DNA end matches TRBJ2-7 better. The germline gives CDR1 SEHNR, CDR2 FQNEAQ (reference sequence). This CDR3 is 13 amino acids long. The CDR3 reads CASSTGDRYEQYF. The CDR3 DNA is TGTGCCAGCAGCACCGGGGACAGGTACGAGCAGTACTTC.

The chain carries TRBV15 and TRBJ2-7, with D possibly being TRBD2 (5 bases). The V end was cut by 1 base, the J end by 2 bases, with 9 bases between. The CDR3 loop spans 14 amino acids. Per the germline V gene, CDR1 is LNHNV and CDR2 is YYDKDF (reference sequence). The CDR3 protein is CATSRALVAYEQYF. DNA of the CDR3: TGTGCCACCAGCAGAGCACTAGTTGCCTACGAGCAGTACTTC.

V usage is TRBV6-1 and J usage is TRBJ1-4; D remains unclear. Per the germline V gene, CDR1 is MNHNS and CDR2 is SASEGT. Trimming took 5 bases from V and 3 from J, leaving 10 bases between them. The CDR3 extends over 14 amino acids. This CDR3 is CASSLLVSNEKLFF. In DNA, the CDR3 is TGTGCCAGCAGTCTACTAGTATCTAATGAAAAACTGTTTTTT.

This clone was counted once. The chain joins TRBV28 to TRBJ1-2; the D gene is possibly TRBD1 (6 bases). In germline, CDR1 is MDHEN, CDR2 SYDVKM. V lost 7 bases and J lost 4, with 13 bases in between. This CDR3 region has 13 residues. CDR3 loop: CASNWGPSYGYTF. As DNA, the CDR3 is TGTGCCAGCAACTGGGGGCCTTCCTATGGCTACACCTTC.

This chain links TRBV9 with TRBJ2-1; 13 positions agree with TRBD2. This CDR3 comprises 19 residues. From germline, CDR1 is SGDLS and CDR2 YYNGEE. Trimming cost V 2 bases and J 1 base; bases outside gene matches: 9. The CDR3 DNA sequence: TGTGCCAGCAGCGTGGGATGGACTAGCGGGAGTCGATCCTACAATGAGCAGTTCTTC. Amino acids: CASSVGWTSGSRSYNEQFF.

A word on this clone: Other DNA sequences of this sample code for an identical CDR3. V usage is TRBV29-1 and J usage is TRBJ2-2; no clear D. CDR1 and CDR2 from the germline V gene are SQVTM and ANQGSEA. The CDR3 loop spans 11 amino acids. V was trimmed by 4 bases and J by 6 bases, leaving 6 bases between them. This chain's CDR3 is CSVVTSGELFF. DNA of the CDR3: TGCAGCGTTGTTACATCCGGGGAGCTGTTTTTT.

This CDR3 reads CASSLQLGQGYGYTF. DNA for the CDR3: TGTGCCAGCAGCTTACAACTTGGACAGGGTTATGGCTACACCTTC. The chain joins TRBV7-9 to TRBJ1-2; 8 nucleotides align to TRBD1. The CDR3 runs to 15 residues. Germline values: CDR1 SEHNR, CDR2 FQNEAQ (reference sequence). V dropped 2 bases and J dropped 5; count of bases not matched to a gene: 7.

This clone was recorded once. Other DNA sequences in the same sample also yield this CDR3. The CDR3 here is CASSFVGSGDTQYF. The CDR3 nucleotides read TGTGCCAGCAGTTTTGTAGGGTCTGGAGATACGCAGTATTTT. The chain couples TRBV27 to TRBJ2-3; unclear D gene. This CDR3 has 14 residues. Trimming took off 3 bases at V and 5 bases at J, with 12 bases between the two ends. Germline V lookup: CDR1 MNHEY, CDR2 SMNVEV (reference sequence).

This chain uses TRBV27 with TRBJ1-3; possibly TRBD1 for D (6 bases). Trimming took 1 base from V and 4 from J, leaving 17 bases between them. Germline values: CDR1 MNHEY, CDR2 SMNVEV (reference sequence). The CDR3 has 17 amino acids. The CDR3 nucleotides read TGTGCCAGCAGTTTATTGGGGCCGGGACATCAAGGAAACACCATATATTTT. Residues: CASSLLGPGHQGNTIYF.